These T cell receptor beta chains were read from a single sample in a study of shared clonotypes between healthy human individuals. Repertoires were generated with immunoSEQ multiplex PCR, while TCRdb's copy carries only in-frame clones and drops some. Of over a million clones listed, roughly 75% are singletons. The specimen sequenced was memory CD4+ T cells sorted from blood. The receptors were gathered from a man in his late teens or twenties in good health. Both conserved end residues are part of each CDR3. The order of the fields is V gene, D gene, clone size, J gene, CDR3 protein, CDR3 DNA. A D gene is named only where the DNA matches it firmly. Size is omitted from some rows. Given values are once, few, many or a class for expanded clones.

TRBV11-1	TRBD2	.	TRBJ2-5	CASSLRNAGGRETQYF	TGTGCCAGCAGCTTAAGAAACGCGGGGGGTCGAGAGACCCAGTACTTC
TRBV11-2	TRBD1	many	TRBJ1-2	CASSFGTAFYGYTF	TGTGCCAGCAGCTTCGGGACAGCTTTCTATGGCTACACCTTC
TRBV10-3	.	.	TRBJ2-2	CAISESSPGNTGELFF	TGTGCCATCAGTGAGTCGAGCCCGGGAAACACCGGGGAGCTGTTTTTT
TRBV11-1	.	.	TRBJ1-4	CASTRTVGEKLFF	TGTGCCAGCACTCGGACAGTGGGTGAAAAACTGTTTTTT
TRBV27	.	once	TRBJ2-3	CASSRGLSTDTQYF	TGTGCCAGCAGTCGAGGACTCTCCACAGATACGCAGTATTTT
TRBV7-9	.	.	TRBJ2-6	CASSRSQGGTGANVLTF	TGTGCCAGCAGCCGCTCGCAGGGAGGTACTGGGGCCAACGTCCTGACTTTC
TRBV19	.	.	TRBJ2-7	CASKARSSYEQYF	TGTGCCAGTAAGGCAAGGTCCTCCTACGAGCAGTACTTC
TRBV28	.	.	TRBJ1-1	CASSGSLNTEAFF	TGTGCCAGCAGCGGGTCCCTGAACACTGAAGCTTTCTTT
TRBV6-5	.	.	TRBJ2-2	CASSGQLNTGELFF	TGTGCCAGCAGCGGACAGCTGAACACCGGGGAGCTGTTTTTT
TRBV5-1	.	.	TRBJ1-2	CASSLEGIYGYTF	TGCGCCAGCAGCTTGGAGGGGATCTATGGCTACACCTTC
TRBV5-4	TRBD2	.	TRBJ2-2	CASRVAGINTGELFF	TGTGCCAGCAGGGTAGCGGGGATAAACACCGGGGAGCTGTTTTTT
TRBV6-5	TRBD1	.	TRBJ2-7	CASSRAGQGAGEQYF	TGTGCCAGCAGCAGAGCTGGACAGGGCGCGGGCGAGCAGTACTTC
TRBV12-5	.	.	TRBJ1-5	CASGLGGFGQPQHF	TGTGCTAGTGGTTTGGGGGGGTTCGGTCAGCCCCAGCATTTT
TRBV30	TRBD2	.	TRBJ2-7	CAWRIMSGGSYEQYF	TGTGCCTGGAGAATCATGAGCGGGGGGTCCTACGAGCAGTACTTC
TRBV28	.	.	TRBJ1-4	CASSLSVGEKLFF	TGTGCCAGCAGTTTGTCAGTAGGAGAAAAACTGTTTTTT
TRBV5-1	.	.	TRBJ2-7	CASSLEGTNGISYEQYF	TGCGCCAGCAGCTTGGAAGGAACAAACGGGATCTCCTACGAGCAGTACTTC
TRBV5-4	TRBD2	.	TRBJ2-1	CASSSLAGGRFSYNEQFF	TGTGCCAGCAGCTCACTAGCGGGAGGGCGTTTCTCCTACAATGAGCAGTTCTTC
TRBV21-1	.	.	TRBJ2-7	CASNNWTESCNPYEQYF	TGTGCCAGCAACAATTGGACGGAAAGTTGTAATCCCTACGAGCAGTACTTC
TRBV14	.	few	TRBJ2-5	CASSQLAVAQYF	TGTGCCAGCAGCCAATTAGCAGTGGCCCAGTACTTC
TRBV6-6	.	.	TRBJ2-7	CASSTAGTNVGEQYF	TGTGCCAGCAGCACCGCCGGGACAAATGTGGGCGAGCAGTACTTC
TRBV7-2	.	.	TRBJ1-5	CASSPARAGNQPQHF	TGTGCCAGCAGCCCCGCGAGGGCAGGAAATCAGCCCCAGCATTTT
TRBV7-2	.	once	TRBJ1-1	CASSLEWVTEAFF	TGTGCCAGCAGCTTAGAATGGGTCACTGAAGCTTTCTTT
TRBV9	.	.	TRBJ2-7	CASSPRPGSYEQYF	TGTGCCAGCAGCCCACGACCGGGTTCCTACGAGCAGTACTTC
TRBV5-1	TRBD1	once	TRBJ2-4	CASSLGQGNIQYF	TGCGCCAGCAGCTTGGGACAGGGTAACATTCAGTACTTC
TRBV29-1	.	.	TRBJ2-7	CSVLLTSNYEQYF	TGCAGCGTCCTTCTGACTAGTAACTACGAGCAGTACTTC
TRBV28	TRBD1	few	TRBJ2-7	CASSSQPGQGYFYEQYF	TGTGCCAGCAGTTCGCAACCGGGACAGGGGTATTTTTACGAGCAGTACTTC
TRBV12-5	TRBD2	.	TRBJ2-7	CASGPGLALSYEQYF	TGTGCTAGTGGCCCAGGACTAGCGCTTTCCTACGAGCAGTACTTC
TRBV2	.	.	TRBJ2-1	CASSEEVLAQFF	TGTGCCAGCAGTGAAGAAGTCTTGGCGCAGTTCTTC
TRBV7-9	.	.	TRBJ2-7	CASSLDGSGYEQYF	TGTGCCAGCAGCTTAGACGGGTCGGGCTACGAGCAGTACTTC
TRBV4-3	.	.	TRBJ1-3	CARGPKIPGNTIYF	TGCGCCAGGGGCCCCAAGATTCCTGGAAACACCATATATTTT
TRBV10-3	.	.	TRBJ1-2	CAISAIPQRTNYGYTF	TGTGCCATCAGTGCGATACCCCAGAGGACCAACTATGGCTACACCTTC
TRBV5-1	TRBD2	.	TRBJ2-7	CASSSQGLAGGREQYF	TGCGCCAGCAGCTCACAGGGACTAGCGGGAGGGCGCGAGCAGTACTTC
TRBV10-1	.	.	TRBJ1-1	CASSLKEGTEAFF	TGCGCCAGCAGCCTTAAAGAGGGCACTGAAGCTTTCTTT
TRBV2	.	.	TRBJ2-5	CASSEDSRSGETQYF	TGTGCCAGCAGTGAAGACTCCCGGTCCGGAGAGACCCAGTACTTC
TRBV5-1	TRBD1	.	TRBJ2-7	CASSLTTGTGVREQYF	TGCGCCAGCAGCCTTACTACCGGGACAGGGGTCCGAGAGCAGTACTTC
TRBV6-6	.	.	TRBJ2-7	CASGVSYEQYF	TGTGCCAGCGGCGTTTCCTACGAGCAGTACTTC
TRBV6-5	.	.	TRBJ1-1	CASSYEIGAGEAFF	TGTGCCAGCAGTTACGAGATAGGGGCCGGGGAAGCTTTCTTT
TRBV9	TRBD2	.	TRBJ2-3	CASSVGLASDTQYF	TGTGCCAGCAGCGTAGGACTAGCCTCAGATACGCAGTATTTT
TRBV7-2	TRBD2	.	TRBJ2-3	CASKLAGVADTQYF	TGTGCCAGCAAGCTAGCGGGAGTCGCAGATACGCAGTATTTT
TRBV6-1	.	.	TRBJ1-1	CASKGGNTEAFF	TGTGCCTCTAAAGGGGGGAACACTGAAGCTTTCTTT
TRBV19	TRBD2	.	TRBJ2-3	CASSSSGGADTQYF	TGTGCCAGTAGTTCTAGCGGGGGCGCAGATACGCAGTATTTT
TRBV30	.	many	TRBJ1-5	CAWSHHSNQPQHF	TGTGCCTGGAGCCACCATAGCAATCAGCCCCAGCATTTT
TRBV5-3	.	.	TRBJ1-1	CARSLVRWQNTEAFF	TGTGCCAGAAGCTTGGTTCGTTGGCAGAACACTGAAGCTTTCTTT